Shown below are 23 T cell receptor beta chains from a single sample sequenced in a study of prognosis after radiotherapy for stage I lung cancer. With two-round multiplex PCR, TCR beta CDR3 sequences were amplified from genomic DNA. Primers (each specific to one TRBV or TRBJ gene) were used in first-round PCR. MiXCR, run by TCRdb on the multiplex PCR reads, gives a single entry per CDR3 protein. The sample holds tens of thousands of distinct CDR3 sequences; roughly 29% are singletons and the top ten take around 8.1%. This specimen was PBMCs, taken before or after stereotactic body radiation therapy (not recorded which). These receptor sequences come from a donor over 45 with non-small cell lung cancer.

This clonotype was found many times. The V call is TRBV4-2, the J call TRBJ1-4, with D perhaps TRBD1 (6 bases). CDR3 size: 15 residues. Germline V gives CDR1 LGHNA, CDR2 YNFKEQ. Trimming took off 4 bases at V and 6 bases at J, with 15 bases between the two ends. CDR3 nucleotide sequence: TGTGCCAGCAGCCCCCCTTACAGGGAGCATGAAAAACTGTTTTTT. Residues: CASSPPYREHEKLFF.

This clonotype was recorded at least ten times. The rearrangement joins TRBV6-5 to TRBJ2-7; 7 nucleotides agree with TRBD1. V dropped 2 bases and J dropped 4; count of bases not matched to a gene: 14. Germline CDR1 is MNHEY and CDR2 is SVGAGI. The CDR3 loop spans 17 amino acids. The CDR3 sequence: CASSYGSHRGSFYEQYF. The CDR3 nucleotides are TGTGCCAGCAGTTACGGCTCGCACAGGGGTTCCTTTTACGAGCAGTACTTC.

Details on this clonotype: A much larger clone sits a single nucleotide away, making a read error possible. J is TRBJ1-1 and V is TRBV29-1; D is perhaps TRBD1 (6 bases). The CDR3 runs 13 residues. The V end was cut by 5 bases, the J end by 1 base, with 11 bases between. In germline, CDR1 is SQVTM, CDR2 ANQGSEA. CDR3 protein: CSVRQVWNTEAFF. CDR3 in DNA: TGCAGCGTTCGACAGGTATGGAACACTGAAGCTTTCTTT.

This clonotype was found many times. The chain has TRBV4-2 and TRBJ1-2; D may be TRBD1 (5 bases). CDR1 LGHNA and CDR2 YNFKEQ come from the germline V gene. CDR3 length equals 13 residues. V dropped 1 base and J dropped 4 bases, with 7 bases sitting between them. Here the CDR3 DNA reads TGTGCCAGCAGCCAAGTGGGGGGCTATGGCTACACCTTC. It is translated as CASSQVGGYGYTF.

This clonotype was recorded a few times. The V gene is TRBV3-2, the J gene TRBJ2-2; TRBD1, the D gene given by the table, was not confirmed from the DNA. TRBV3-2 is shown as a pseudogene. The length of the CDR3 is 16 residues. The CDR3 sequence: CASSQDPGTFTGELFF. DNA of the CDR3: TGTGCCAGCAGCCAAGATCCAGGGACCTTCACCGGGGAGCTGTTTTTT.

The V gene is TRBV24-1, the J gene TRBJ2-1; D is tentatively TRBD1 or TRBD2 (6 bases each). Germline V gene lookup returns CDR1 KGHDR and CDR2 SFDVKD. Trimming cost V 11 bases and J 5 bases, with 21 bases left between them. This CDR3 is built from 15 residues. The CDR3 loop is CAKSDLRDIHNEQFF. Here the CDR3 DNA reads TGTGCCAAAAGTGATTTGCGGGACATCCACAATGAGCAGTTCTTC.

Notes on this clonotype: A read error is the likely source, as a far larger clone sits one nucleotide away. This chain uses TRBV6-4 with TRBJ2-3; D is unclear. V lost 3 bases and J lost 1, with 11 bases in between. This CDR3 contains 15 residues. The germline V gene encodes CDR1 MRHNA and CDR2 SNTAGT. The chain's CDR3 is CASSEMGWGTDTQYF. CDR3 nucleotides: TGTGCCAGCAGTGAGATGGGATGGGGCACAGATACGCAGTATTTT.

This clonotype occurred many times. The chain has TRBV28 and TRBJ1-5; D unresolved. Trimming cost V 3 bases and J 10 bases, with 10 bases left between them. The CDR3 has 12 amino acids. The germline V gene encodes CDR1 MDHEN and CDR2 SYDVKM. CDR3 residues: CASSFGPGPQHF. DNA of the CDR3: TGTGCCAGCAGTTTTGGCCCGGGCCCCCAGCATTTT.

Regarding this clonotype: One end of the junction does not line up with germline, which may come from a read error. The rearrangement links TRBV19 to TRBJ2-5; a weak D match, TRBD2 (6 bases). CDR1 LNHDA and CDR2 SQIVND come from the germline V gene (reference sequence). The CDR3 consists of 14 residues. CDR3 in DNA: TGTGACAGTAGCCGAGCGGGTCCGCGGGAGACCCAGTACTTC. It is translated as CDSSRAGPRETQYF.

This clonotype was counted many times. V usage is TRBV20-1 and J usage is TRBJ1-1; the D gene is possibly TRBD1 (6 bases). Trimming removed 6 bases from V and 3 bases from J, with 14 bases in between. The CDR3 extends over 13 amino acids. The germline CDR1 and CDR2 sequences are DFQATT and SNEGSKA (reference sequence). CDR3 region: CSAQSRGYTEAFF. Here the CDR3 DNA reads TGCAGTGCACAAAGCAGGGGATACACTGAAGCTTTCTTT.

This clonotype was found a few times. V gene TRBV9 combines with J gene TRBJ2-7, with 11 bases matching TRBD1. This CDR3 comprises 17 residues. J lost 0 bases, V lost 4 bases, and 9 bases had no gene match. Per the germline V gene, CDR1 is SGDLS and CDR2 is YYNGEE. The CDR3 nucleotides are TGTGCCAGCAGCCCACGTGGGGACAGGGGGAGCTCCTACGAGCAGTACTTC. Translation gives CASSPRGDRGSSYEQYF.

A word on this clonotype: A far larger clone is just one base off, so this is likely a read error. V and J are TRBV6-9 and TRBJ1-2; D gene ambiguous. Trimming shortened V by 4 bases and J by 4 bases, and 10 bases separated the two germline ends. The CDR3 runs 13 residues. CDR1 is MNHGY and CDR2 is SVAAGI in the germline V gene. CDR3 nucleotides: TGTGCCAGCAGTTTAGGGCTGAGCTATGGCTACACCTTC. This encodes CASSLGLSYGYTF.

The chain recombines TRBV6-1 with TRBJ2-7; 7 nucleotides align to TRBD1. Losses at the gene ends were 6 bases for V and 6 bases for J; bases not matched to a gene: 8. The CDR3 is made up of 13 amino acids. From germline, CDR1 is MNHNS and CDR2 SASEGT. In DNA, the CDR3 is TGTGCCAGCAGCGAGTCAGGGGGTACCGAGCAGTACTTC. It specifies CASSESGGTEQYF.

This clonotype was counted at least ten times. J is TRBJ1-1 and V is TRBV5-6; 8 bases line up with TRBD1. Germline V gene lookup returns CDR1 SGHDT and CDR2 YYEEEE. This CDR3 is 15 amino acids long. The J segment lost 0 bases and the V segment lost 2 bases, leaving 3 bases of the junction unmatched. Here the CDR3 reads CASSFDRGMNTEAFF. The CDR3 nucleotides read TGTGCCAGCAGCTTCGACAGGGGAATGAACACTGAAGCTTTCTTT.

The chain links TRBV5-6 to TRBJ2-7, with D tentatively TRBD1 or TRBD2 (5 bases each). There are 13 residues in the CDR3. V was clipped by 4 bases and J by 5 bases, with 13 bases between them. Germline CDR1 SGHDT, CDR2 YYEEEE. The CDR3 spells CASSPGKGHEQYF. CDR3 DNA: TGTGCCAGCAGCCCCGGGAAGGGACACGAGCAGTACTTC.

This clonotype was picked up many times. The chain links TRBV6-1 to TRBJ2-7, with 14 bases matching TRBD2. The CDR3 is made up of 18 amino acids. V lost 5 bases and J lost 0; bases outside the gene matches: 9. Germline V gene data show CDR1 as MNHNS and CDR2 as SASEGT. The CDR3 is CASSPRTSGGHNSYEQYF. The CDR3 DNA sequence: TGTGCCAGCAGTCCAAGGACTAGCGGGGGGCATAACTCCTACGAGCAGTACTTC.

This clonotype was seen a few times. The chain is built from TRBV5-4 and TRBJ2-3, with D tentatively TRBD1 or TRBD2 (7 bases each). The germline V gene encodes CDR1 SGHNT and CDR2 YYREEE (reference sequence). Trimming shortened V by 5 bases and J by 2 bases, and 15 bases separated the two germline ends. There are 15 residues in the CDR3. CDR3 DNA sequence: TGTGCCAGCAGTGCAGGGGGGGCTGACACAGATACGCAGTATTTT. It codes for CASSAGGADTDTQYF.

This chain joins TRBV6-1 and TRBJ2-7; D is ambiguous. The V gene lost 7 bases and the J gene lost 1 base, with 23 bases spanning the gap. The CDR3 is 17 residues long. CDR1 and CDR2 from the germline V gene are MNHNS and SASEGT. The CDR3 DNA reads TGTGCCAGCAAAGGGAATGGGTACATCGACCGTTCCTACGAGCAGTACTTC. Residues: CASKGNGYIDRSYEQYF.

This clonotype was seen repeatedly, ten times or more. The CDR3 DNA follows: TGTGCCAGTGACCCCAGAATGAACACTGAAGCTTTCTTT. Its translation is CASDPRMNTEAFF. The chain joins TRBV6-1 to TRBJ1-1; D unresolved. V was cut by 9 bases and J by 0 bases, with 11 bases left in between. The germline gives CDR1 MNHNS, CDR2 SASEGT. The CDR3 is 13 amino acids.

The table lists this clonotype with many counts. This chain uses TRBV5-1 with TRBJ1-3; 7 positions match TRBD1. The V gene's germline CDR1 is SGHRS and CDR2 YFSETQ. There are 14 residues in the CDR3. Trimming took 6 bases from V and 8 from J; bases not matched to a gene: 11. CDR3 sequence reads: CASTLTTGLDTIYF. CDR3 in DNA: TGCGCCAGCACCTTAACGACAGGGTTGGACACCATATATTTT.

This clonotype was detected ten times or more. One end of the junction fails to match germline, which may point to a read error. The DNA for the CDR3 is TGCGCCAGCAGCCCCGAAACAGGGAAGCACGAACAGTACTTC. Protein: CASSPETGKHEQYF. The chain uses TRBV5-1 and TRBJ2-7; possible D gene TRBD1, 6 bases. CDR1 is SGHRS and CDR2 is YFSETQ in the germline V gene. The CDR3 totals 14 residues.

To note about this clonotype: A far larger clone is off by one base, so a read error is likely. The rearrangement uses TRBV6-4 and TRBJ2-3, with 9 positions matching TRBD2. This CDR3 has 17 residues. Trimming removed 6 bases from V and 0 bases from J; junction bases left unmatched: 10. Germline CDR1 MRHNA, CDR2 SNTAGT. The CDR3 loop reads CASRRLAVGLSTDTQYF. In DNA, the CDR3 is TGTGCCAGCAGACGACTAGCGGTGGGGCTCAGCACAGATACGCAGTATTTT.

This clonotype was counted at least ten times. The chain links TRBV20-1 to TRBJ2-7; a weak D match, TRBD2 (5 bases). The germline CDR1 and CDR2 sequences are DFQATT and SNEGSKA (reference sequence). The CDR3 contains 13 residues. V was trimmed by 6 bases and J by 2 bases, leaving 14 bases between them. CDR3: CSAPKPAAYEQYF. The CDR3 nucleotides read TGCAGTGCCCCAAAGCCAGCGGCCTACGAGCAGTACTTC.